A selection of T cell receptor beta chains follows, all from one sample in a study of shared clonotypes between healthy human individuals. Profiled with immunoSEQ multiplex PCR; TCRdb holds only in-frame clones, not every one. The table has about 680,000 clones, just over 90% seen once. Sequencing was performed on naive CD8+ T cells sorted from blood. All receptors come from a man aged 30 to 45 in good health. Both conserved end residues are part of each CDR3. Each record gives: D gene, V gene, clone size, J gene, CDR3 protein, CDR3 DNA. D genes are given only for firm matches. Size values are once, few and many counts, or a class for expanded clones, and some rows have none.

TRBD1,TRBV27,once,TRBJ1-2,CASRTGVRGYTF,TGTGCCAGCAGAACAGGGGTCCGTGGCTACACCTTC
TRBD1,TRBV7-6,once,TRBJ2-1,CASSLVRGRNNEQFF,TGTGCCAGCAGCTTAGTCAGGGGGCGAAACAATGAGCAGTTCTTC
-,TRBV7-9,-,TRBJ1-1,CASSPPGDTEAFF,TGTGCCAGCAGCCCCCCAGGGGACACTGAAGCTTTCTTT
-,TRBV5-4,-,TRBJ2-7,CASSIRTDRPYEQYF,TGTGCCAGCAGCATTAGGACGGATCGACCCTACGAGCAGTACTTC
-,TRBV5-5,-,TRBJ2-7,CASSLGTYEQYF,TGTGCCAGCAGCTTGGGAACCTACGAGCAGTACTTC
-,TRBV7-2,-,TRBJ2-1,CARARGNEQFF,TGTGCCAGGGCTCGGGGAAATGAGCAGTTCTTC
-,TRBV7-9,-,TRBJ2-3,CASSLGTVGIKSSTGTQYF,TGTGCCAGCAGCTTAGGTACTGTCGGGATTAAGAGCAGTACAGGTACGCAGTATTTT
-,TRBV12-5,-,TRBJ2-1,CASGLGGFGNEQFF,TGTGCTAGTGGTTTGGGGGGGTTTGGGAATGAGCAGTTCTTC
-,TRBV5-4,-,TRBJ2-3,CASRHSGDGTDTQYF,TGTGCCAGCAGACATAGCGGAGACGGCACAGATACGCAGTATTTT
TRBD2,TRBV19,-,TRBJ2-3,CASSPGTSEADTQYF,TGTGCCAGTAGTCCCGGGACTAGCGAAGCAGATACGCAGTATTTT
-,TRBV7-9,-,TRBJ1-1,CASSGGTNTEAFF,TGTGCCAGCAGCGGGGGAACGAACACTGAAGCTTTCTTT
-,TRBV5-5,-,TRBJ1-2,CASSLGTAYDTIYGYTF,TGTGCCAGCAGCTTGGGTACGGCTTATGACACCATCTATGGCTACACCTTC